The 21 T cell receptor beta chains listed next were all sequenced from one sample in a study of T-cell memory formation after mild COVID-19. TCRdb processed the 5' RACE reads anew with MiXCR; each CDR3 protein has one entry. In the table there are about 170,000 distinct CDR3 sequences, 10% to 15% of which are singletons. Sequenced input: PBMCs or a T cell subset sorted from them (not recorded which). These receptors all stem from a man in his late teens or twenties who had mild COVID-19 (a few samples of this study predate the infection). Cell type and time point are not known.

This rearrangement joins TRBV4-2 to TRBJ2-3; 8 bases are a match to TRBD2. The trim removed 1 base at V and 4 bases at J, leaving 4 bases unmatched. Germline CDR1 and CDR2: LGHNA and YNFKEQ. There are 15 residues in the CDR3. The chain's CDR3 is CASSQGEAGADTQYF. The CDR3 coding sequence is TGTGCCAGCAGCCAAGGTGAAGCGGGAGCAGATACGCAGTATTTT.

CDR3 nucleotide sequence: TGTGCCAGCAGCCACGTAGGACTAGCGGGGGACTACGAGCAGTACTTC. This gives the protein CASSHVGLAGDYEQYF. This rearrangement joins TRBV3-1 to TRBJ2-7; 13 bases match TRBD2. This CDR3 has 16 residues. CDR1 and CDR2 from the germline V gene are LGHDT and YNNKEL (reference sequence). Unmatched junction bases numbered 5, after V lost 3 bases and J lost 3 bases.

V gene TRBV12-3 or TRBV12-4 combines with J gene TRBJ2-2, with D tentatively TRBD2 (5 bases). The V and J ends lost 7 bases and 4 bases respectively, with 10 bases between them. This CDR3 comprises 13 residues. For the CDR3, the DNA is TGTGCCAGCATCTGGAGCGGCACCGGGGAGCTGTTTTTT. Translated: CASIWSGTGELFF.

This chain joins TRBV5-1 and TRBJ2-3; possible D gene TRBD1, 5 bases. The CDR3 has 15 amino acids. Between the trimmed V and J ends, which lost 4 bases and 5 bases, there was a span of 17 bases. Germline V CDR1 and CDR2: SGHRS, YFSETQ. The chain's CDR3 is CASSPWTRDRDTQYF. CDR3 nucleotides: TGCGCCAGCAGCCCGTGGACACGCGACAGAGATACGCAGTATTTT. Using reference TRBV5-1 and TRBJ2-3 for the parts outside the CDR3, the full variable domain is KAGVTQTPRYLIKTRGQQVTLSCSPISGHRSVSWYQQTPGQGLQFLFEYFSETQRNKGNFPGRFSGRQFSNSRSEMNVSTLELGDSALYLCASSPWTRDRDTQYFGPGTRLTVL.

This clonotype is medium-sized. This chain joins TRBV30 and TRBJ2-3; a possible D gene is TRBD1 (6 bases). The CDR3 spans 13 residues. CDR1 GTSNPN and CDR2 SVGIG come from the germline V gene (reference sequence). V lost 4 bases and J lost 2, with 10 bases in between. CDR3 amino acids: CAWNRDFTDTQYF. The CDR3 bases are TGTGCCTGGAACAGGGATTTCACAGATACGCAGTATTTT.

There are a few counts of this clonotype. The chain is built from TRBV7-2 and TRBJ1-1, with D maybe TRBD1 (6 bases). The CDR3 covers 13 residues. Germline CDR1 reads SGHTA; CDR2 reads FQGNSA. Trimming cost V 6 bases and J 4 bases, with 12 bases left between them. For the CDR3, the DNA is TGTGCCAGCAGGCCAAGGGACATCACTGAAGCTTTCTTT. It codes for CASRPRDITEAFF.

This clonotype was observed a handful of times. The J gene is TRBJ1-4, the V gene TRBV5-1; D not resolved. Trimming left V 1 base short and J 0 bases short, with 7 bases between. Germline loops: CDR1 SGHRS, CDR2 YFSETQ. CDR3 length equals 15 residues. CDR3 residues: CASSLFPSTNEKLFF. DNA for the CDR3: TGCGCCAGCAGCTTGTTCCCTTCAACTAATGAAAAACTGTTTTTT.

This clonotype was picked up a small number of times. The V gene is TRBV9, the J gene TRBJ2-7; D remains unclear. The CDR3 extends over 13 amino acids. The ends were cut back, 4 bases at V and 3 bases at J, with 11 bases in the middle. Germline-derived CDR1 and CDR2 are SGDLS and YYNGEE. CDR3 in amino acids: CASSPEVGYEQYV. The CDR3 DNA follows: TGTGCCAGCAGCCCCGAGGTGGGCTACGAGCAGTACGTC.

This clonotype was detected ten times or more. The rearrangement uses TRBV29-1 and TRBJ2-7; no clear D. V lost 0 bases, J lost 2 bases, and 5 bases lay in between. This CDR3 is 12 amino acids long. Germline loops: CDR1 SQVTM, CDR2 ANQGSEA. In DNA, the CDR3 is TGCAGCGTTGAAGACGCAGCCTACGAGCAGTACTTC. This codes for CSVEDAAYEQYF.

The rearrangement uses TRBV6-2 or TRBV6-3 and TRBJ2-1, with 8 bases matching TRBD2. V shed 6 bases and J 12 bases; nucleotides not matched to a gene: 7. Per the germline V gene, CDR1 is MNHEY and CDR2 is SVGEGT. The CDR3 covers 12 residues. The CDR3 is CASRGSGASQFF. The CDR3 coding sequence is TGTGCCAGCAGGGGTAGCGGGGCCTCGCAGTTCTTC.

The V and J genes are TRBV18 and TRBJ2-5; D remains unclear. This CDR3 is built from 13 residues. Germline CDR1 and CDR2: KGHSH and LQKENI. Deletions cut 3 bases from V and 5 bases from J, with 10 bases between. The CDR3 spells CASSPPGSETQYF. CDR3 sequence (DNA): TGTGCCAGCTCACCGCCGGGTTCGGAGACCCAGTACTTC.

J is TRBJ1-1 and V is TRBV11-2, with D hard to call. There are 13 residues in the CDR3. The V gene's germline CDR1 is SGHAT and CDR2 FQNNGV. The V gene lost 5 bases and the J gene lost 1 base, with 8 bases spanning the gap. CDR3 nucleotides: TGTGCCAGCAGCGCACACGAGAACACTGAAGCTTTCTTT. It encodes CASSAHENTEAFF.

This rearrangement joins TRBV4-2 to TRBJ2-2, with D possibly being TRBD1 or TRBD2 (5 bases each). The CDR3 consists of 17 residues. V shed 0 bases and J shed 8 bases, with 19 bases lying between them. Germline CDR1 and CDR2: LGHNA and YNFKEQ. Written as DNA, the CDR3 is TGTGCCAGCAGCCAAGATCCCCGGGGCCTAATCGATGGGGAGCTGTTTTTT. This translates into CASSQDPRGLIDGELFF.

This clonotype was seen a few times. The CDR3 nucleotides read TGCAGTGCTTCCCAAGGAGTCCGGGCTAACAATCAGCCCCAGCATTTT. Its translation is CSASQGVRANNQPQHF. The V and J genes are TRBV20-1 and TRBJ1-5; D gene ambiguous. V lost 5 bases, J lost 3 bases, and 20 bases lay in between. Germline values: CDR1 DFQATT, CDR2 SNEGSKA (reference sequence). The CDR3 sequence is 16 residues long.

The CDR3 spells CASSLSYGGTDTQYF. CDR3 nucleotides: TGTGCCAGCAGCTTAAGCTATGGGGGCACAGATACGCAGTATTTT. The gene calls are TRBV7-3 and TRBJ2-3; D is ambiguous. This CDR3 is 15 amino acids long. The germline V gene encodes CDR1 SGHTA and CDR2 FQGTGA. The V end lost 1 base, the J end lost 1 base, and 9 bases lay between the germline ends.

V usage is TRBV5-1 and J usage is TRBJ2-5, with D perhaps matching TRBD1 (5 bases). V lost 0 bases to trimming and J lost 4 bases, with 13 bases between them. This CDR3 is 15 amino acids long. CDR1 and CDR2 (germline): SGHRS, YFSETQ. The CDR3 spells CASSLGGSGGETQYF. The CDR3 region has the DNA TGCGCCAGCAGCTTGGGGGGCTCTGGTGGAGAGACCCAGTACTTC.

This chain connects TRBV7-2 to TRBJ1-3; D possibly corresponds to TRBD1 (5 bases). Germline values: CDR1 SGHTA, CDR2 FQGNSA. This CDR3 spans 13 amino acids. V was cut by 5 bases and J by 4 bases, with 9 bases left in between. DNA for the CDR3: TGTGCCAGCAGCAAGCAGGGCGGAAACACCATATATTTT. It encodes CASSKQGGNTIYF.

This rearrangement joins TRBV9 to TRBJ2-2; D remains ambiguous. V lost 1 base to trimming and J lost 5 bases, with 9 bases between them. CDR1 and CDR2 (germline): SGDLS, YYNGEE. The CDR3 extends over 14 amino acids. The CDR3 DNA reads TGTGCCAGCAGCGTAAGAATAGGAACCGGGGAGCTGTTTTTT. This gives the protein CASSVRIGTGELFF. The full variable domain, with the rest looked up from reference TRBV9 and TRBJ2-2, is DSGVTQTPKHLITATGQRVTLRCSPRSGDLSVYWYQQSLDQGLQFLIQYYNGEERAKGNILERFSAQQFPDLHSELNLSSLELGDSALYFCASSVRIGTGELFFGEGSRLTVL.

V and J are TRBV5-1 and TRBJ2-7; 8 bases fit TRBD1. The CDR3 has 14 residues. Germline loops: CDR1 SGHRS, CDR2 YFSETQ. With V trimmed by 5 bases and J by 7 bases, 11 bases remained unmatched. CDR3 in amino acids: CASRVGQGALEQYV. The CDR3 DNA reads as TGCGCCAGCAGGGTCGGGCAGGGGGCCTTGGAGCAGTACGTC.

This clonotype occurred a few times. The chain is built from TRBV7-8 and TRBJ2-5; unclear D gene. Trimming left V 0 bases short and J 5 bases short, with 7 bases between. Germline-derived CDR1 and CDR2 are SGHVS and FQNEAQ. The CDR3 is 13 residues long. The DNA for the CDR3 is TGTGCCAGCAGCTTAGCCAGGCGGGAGACCCAGTACTTC. It translates to CASSLARRETQYF. The full variable domain, completed using reference TRBV7-8 and TRBJ2-5, is GAGVSQSPRYKVAKRGQDVALRCDPISGHVSLFWYQQALGQGPEFLTYFQNEAQLDKSGLPSDRFFAERPEGSVSTLKIQRTQQEDSAVYLCASSLARRETQYFGPGTRLLVL.

The chain links TRBV7-2 to TRBJ1-4; 8 bases fit TRBD1. The CDR3 consists of 14 residues. The germline CDR1 and CDR2 sequences are SGHTA and FQGNSA. V shed 4 bases and J 7 bases; nucleotides not matched to a gene: 5. The CDR3 sequence: CASSSGGAGEKLFF. The CDR3 DNA is TGTGCCAGCAGCTCAGGGGGCGCGGGTGAAAAACTGTTTTTT.